A selection of T cell receptor beta chains follows, all from one sample in a study of blood T cells in healthy people across ages. TCRdb fed the 5' RACE reads into MiXCR, producing one record per CDR3 protein. The sample lists about 970,000 distinct CDR3 sequences; just over 50% were seen once. Specimen: blood. These receptors originate from a woman aged 55-70 years in good health. Both conserved end residues are trimmed from each CDR3. Fields, in order: J gene, V gene, CDR3 protein.

J gene: TRBJ1-2
V gene: TRBV2
CDR3 protein: ASTLIVGNGYT

J gene: .
V gene: TRBV27
CDR3 protein: ASSYHLSGTGVVEQY

J gene: TRBJ2-5
V gene: TRBV4-2
CDR3 protein: ASSQDEGPETQY

J gene: TRBJ2-1
V gene: TRBV20-1
CDR3 protein: SATRGQRSYNEQF

J gene: TRBJ2-7
V gene: TRBV7-9
CDR3 protein: ASSLDWRAGVHEQY

J gene: .
V gene: TRBV29-1
CDR3 protein: SVEKGARGVSEQY

J gene: TRBJ2-7
V gene: TRBV21-1
CDR3 protein: ASSPLHEQY

J gene: TRBJ2-1
V gene: TRBV7-2
CDR3 protein: ASSLEEDPYNEQF

J gene: TRBJ1-1
V gene: TRBV12-3/TRBV12-4
CDR3 protein: AGSDGRPNTEAF

J gene: TRBJ2-3
V gene: TRBV18
CDR3 protein: ASSPTLSGDTDTQY

J gene: TRBJ2-1
V gene: TRBV6-1
CDR3 protein: ASSPLGTVYSQGNEQF

J gene: TRBJ2-1
V gene: TRBV6-5
CDR3 protein: ASSYSPSGSPYNEQF

J gene: TRBJ2-5
V gene: TRBV4-1
CDR3 protein: ASRQATGLGQETQY

J gene: TRBJ2-5
V gene: TRBV6-5
CDR3 protein: ASSYSTGEVPIDEQY

J gene: TRBJ2-4
V gene: TRBV27
CDR3 protein: ASSPGTGDYVEQY

J gene: .
V gene: TRBV7-9
CDR3 protein: ASSLGTGEVETQY

J gene: TRBJ2-3
V gene: TRBV20-1
CDR3 protein: SARDSAGVRTDTQY

J gene: TRBJ2-1
V gene: TRBV20-1
CDR3 protein: SAHKTGSRSYNEQF

J gene: TRBJ2-1
V gene: TRBV4-2
CDR3 protein: ASSQGRVKVYEQF

J gene: TRBJ1-2
V gene: TRBV20-1
CDR3 protein: SARGAGAETGYGYT

J gene: TRBJ2-7
V gene: TRBV4-3
CDR3 protein: ASSQEAGTSGIGAYEQY

J gene: TRBJ1-4
V gene: TRBV5-1
CDR3 protein: ASSLEGQGYEKLF

J gene: TRBJ2-7
V gene: TRBV6-2/TRBV6-3
CDR3 protein: ASKRNRATYEQY

J gene: TRBJ2-1
V gene: TRBV20-1
CDR3 protein: SARDYLLAGGEQF

J gene: TRBJ2-2
V gene: TRBV30
CDR3 protein: AWISSQVYTGELF

J gene: TRBJ2-3
V gene: TRBV7-2
CDR3 protein: ASSLRPNTDTQY

J gene: TRBJ2-7
V gene: TRBV29-1
CDR3 protein: SVTTSGSYEQY

J gene: TRBJ2-7
V gene: TRBV10-3
CDR3 protein: AISEGGLAGGSYEQY

J gene: TRBJ2-7
V gene: TRBV5-1
CDR3 protein: ASSKYGTVGDEQY

J gene: TRBJ1-1
V gene: TRBV29-1
CDR3 protein: SGGTLNTEAF

J gene: TRBJ2-3
V gene: TRBV11-3
CDR3 protein: ASSRGAGGPADTQY